This paragraph covers one T cell receptor (beta chain) sequence. The antigen remains undetermined. V was trimmed by 6 bases and J by 1 base, leaving 19 bases between them. The CDR3 has 15 amino acids. Per the germline V gene, CDR1 is SQVTM and CDR2 is ANQGSEA. The data originate from a study of T cell responses to AZD1222 COVID-19 vaccine. Overall study: Researchers grouped second doses given at about 4 or about 12 weeks into one pool. General study findings and limits: Among those given AZD1222, only five or six were seropositive at baseline. Donors were mostly white British, more females; clonal diversity possibly underestimated. All repertoire sampling was performed exclusively after the peak T cell response.

Produced via immunoSEQ multiplex PCR; TCRdb's table is partial and in-frame only. The data hold 75,000 to 100,000 clones, with 89% observed a single time. This sequence joins TRBV29-1 and TRBJ2-7; D remains ambiguous. The clonotype originates from an adult in good health. The specimen was peripheral blood, collected on day 0 of AZD1222 vaccination. CDR3 DNA: TGCAGCGTGGGTTACTCGCAGAGACCTTCCTACGAGCAGTACTTC. It specifies CSVGYSQRPSYEQYF.